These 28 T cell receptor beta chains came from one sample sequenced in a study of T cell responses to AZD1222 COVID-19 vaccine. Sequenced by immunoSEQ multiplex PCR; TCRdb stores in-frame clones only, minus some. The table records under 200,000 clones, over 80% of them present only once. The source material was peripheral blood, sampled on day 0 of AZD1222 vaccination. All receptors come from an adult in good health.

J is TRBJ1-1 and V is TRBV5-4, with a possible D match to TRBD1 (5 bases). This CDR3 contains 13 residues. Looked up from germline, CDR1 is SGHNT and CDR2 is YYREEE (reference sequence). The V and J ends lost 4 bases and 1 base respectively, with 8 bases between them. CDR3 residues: CASSDRPNTEAFF. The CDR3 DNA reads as TGTGCCAGCAGCGACAGACCGAACACTGAAGCTTTCTTT.

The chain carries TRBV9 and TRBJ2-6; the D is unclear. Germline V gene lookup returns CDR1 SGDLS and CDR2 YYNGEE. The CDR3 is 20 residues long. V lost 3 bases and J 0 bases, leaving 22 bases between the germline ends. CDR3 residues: CASSDPFTAPVGSGANVLTF. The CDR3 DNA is TGTGCCAGCAGCGACCCGTTCACCGCTCCGGTGGGCTCTGGGGCCAACGTCCTGACTTTC.

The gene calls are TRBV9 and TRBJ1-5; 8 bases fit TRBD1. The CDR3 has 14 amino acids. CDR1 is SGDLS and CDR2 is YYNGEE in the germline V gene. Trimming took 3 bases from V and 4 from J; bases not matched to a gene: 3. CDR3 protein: CASSEDRVNQPQHF. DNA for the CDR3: TGTGCCAGCAGCGAGGACAGGGTGAATCAGCCCCAGCATTTT.

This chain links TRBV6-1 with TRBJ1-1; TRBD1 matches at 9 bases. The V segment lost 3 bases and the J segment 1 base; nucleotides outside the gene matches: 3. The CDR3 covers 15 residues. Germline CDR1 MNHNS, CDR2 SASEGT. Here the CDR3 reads CASSELTGGNTEAFF. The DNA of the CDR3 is TGTGCCAGCAGTGAGCTGACAGGGGGGAACACTGAAGCTTTCTTT.

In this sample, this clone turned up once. Here the CDR3 reads CASSEAHRGEQYF. The CDR3 nucleotides read TGTGCCAGCAGTGAAGCGCATAGGGGCGAGCAGTACTTC. The chain carries TRBV6-1 and TRBJ2-7; D possibly corresponds to TRBD1 (5 bases). Trimming cost V 0 bases and J 6 bases, with 9 bases left between them. The germline CDR1 and CDR2 sequences are MNHNS and SASEGT. CDR3 length: 13 amino acids.

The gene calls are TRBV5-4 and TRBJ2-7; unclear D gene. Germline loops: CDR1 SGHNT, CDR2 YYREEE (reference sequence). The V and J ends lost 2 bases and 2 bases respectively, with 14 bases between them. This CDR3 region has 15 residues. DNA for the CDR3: TGTGCCAGCAGCTTAGGATCTCCAGCCCCCTACGAGCAGTACTTC. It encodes CASSLGSPAPYEQYF.

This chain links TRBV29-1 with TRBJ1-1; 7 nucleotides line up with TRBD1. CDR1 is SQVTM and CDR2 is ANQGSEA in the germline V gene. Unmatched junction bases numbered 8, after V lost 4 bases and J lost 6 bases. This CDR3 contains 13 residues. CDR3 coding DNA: TGCAGCGTTGGGGAGACAGGGAGCGCTGAAGCTTTCTTT. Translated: CSVGETGSAEAFF. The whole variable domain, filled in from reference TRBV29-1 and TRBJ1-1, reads SAVISQKPSRDICQRGTSLTIQCQVDSQVTMMFWYRQQPGQSLTLIATANQGSEATYESGFVIDKFPISRPNLTFSTLTVSNMSPEDSSIYLCSVGETGSAEAFFGQGTRLTVV.

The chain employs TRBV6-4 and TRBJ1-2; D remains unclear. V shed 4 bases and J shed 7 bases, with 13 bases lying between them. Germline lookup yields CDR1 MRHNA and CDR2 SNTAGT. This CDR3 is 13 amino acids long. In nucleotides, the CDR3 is TGTGCCAGCAGTGCAAGTTCATCCGGTGGCTACACCTTC. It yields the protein CASSASSSGGYTF.

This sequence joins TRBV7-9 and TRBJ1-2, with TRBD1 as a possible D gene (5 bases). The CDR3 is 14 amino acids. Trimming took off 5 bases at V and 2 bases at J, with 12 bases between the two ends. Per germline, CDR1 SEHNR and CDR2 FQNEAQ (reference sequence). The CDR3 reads CASSPGAQNYGYTF. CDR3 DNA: TGTGCCAGCAGCCCCGGGGCGCAGAACTATGGCTACACCTTC. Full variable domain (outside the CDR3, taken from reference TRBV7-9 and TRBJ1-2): DTGVSQNPRHKITKRGQNVTFRCDPISEHNRLYWYRQTLGQGPEFLTYFQNEAQLEKSRLLSDRFSAERPKGSFSTLEIQRTEQGDSAMYLCASSPGAQNYGYTFGSGTRLTVV.

CDR3 coding DNA: TGCGCCAGCAGCGGGACCGGGACACTCAACACTGAAGCTTTCTTT. This codes for CASSGTGTLNTEAFF. This rearrangement joins TRBV10-1 to TRBJ1-1; TRBD1 is a possible D gene (6 bases). This CDR3 is 15 amino acids long. V dropped 6 bases and J dropped 2 bases, with 16 bases sitting between them. Germline CDR1 WNHNN, CDR2 SYGVQD (reference sequence).

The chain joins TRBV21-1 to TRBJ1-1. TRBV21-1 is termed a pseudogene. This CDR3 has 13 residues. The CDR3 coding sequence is TGTGCCAGCAGCAAAAGGAGACGGAGAGAAGCTTTCTTT. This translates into CASSKRRRREAFF.

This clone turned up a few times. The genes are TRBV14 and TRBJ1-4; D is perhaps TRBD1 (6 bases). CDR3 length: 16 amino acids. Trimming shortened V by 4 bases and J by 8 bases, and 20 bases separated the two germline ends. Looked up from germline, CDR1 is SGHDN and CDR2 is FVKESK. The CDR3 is CASSLLGETGVEKLFF. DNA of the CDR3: TGTGCCAGCAGCCTGCTTGGGGAGACAGGAGTCGAAAAACTGTTTTTT. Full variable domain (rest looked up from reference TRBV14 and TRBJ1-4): EAGVTQFPSHSVIEKGQTVTLRCDPISGHDNLYWYRRVMGKEIKFLLHFVKESKQDESGMPNNRFLAERTGGTYSTLKVQPAELEDSGVYFCASSLLGETGVEKLFFGSGTQLSVL.

The CDR3 reads CASRQGPSYTEAFF. The CDR3 bases are TGTGCCAGCAGACAGGGGCCATCGTACACTGAAGCTTTCTTT. The V and J genes are TRBV6-4 and TRBJ1-1; 7 nucleotides agree with TRBD1. Trimming at V came to 6 bases and at J to 3 bases, leaving 7 bases not matched to a gene. There are 14 residues in the CDR3. Per the germline V gene, CDR1 is MRHNA and CDR2 is SNTAGT.

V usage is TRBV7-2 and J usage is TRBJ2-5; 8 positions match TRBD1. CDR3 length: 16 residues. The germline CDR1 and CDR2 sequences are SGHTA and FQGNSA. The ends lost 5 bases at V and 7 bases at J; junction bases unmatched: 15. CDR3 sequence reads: CASSLGRRQGLRTQYF. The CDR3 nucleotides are TGTGCCAGCAGCCTAGGTCGAAGACAGGGGTTGAGGACCCAGTACTTC.

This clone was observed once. This chain's CDR3 is CASSLGGAGPDTQYF. CDR3 bases: TGTGCCAGCAGCTTAGGCGGCGCTGGCCCAGATACGCAGTATTTT. The chain joins TRBV7-2 to TRBJ2-3; unclear D gene. CDR1 SGHTA and CDR2 FQGNSA come from the germline V gene. There are 15 residues in the CDR3. Trimming removed 1 base from V and 4 bases from J, with 12 bases in between. The variable domain in full, completed from reference TRBV7-2 and TRBJ2-3, reads GAGVSQSPSNKVTEKGKDVELRCDPISGHTALYWYRQSLGQGLEFLIYFQGNSAPDKSGLPSDRFSAERTGGSVSTLTIQRTQQEDSAVYLCASSLGGAGPDTQYFGPGTRLTVL.

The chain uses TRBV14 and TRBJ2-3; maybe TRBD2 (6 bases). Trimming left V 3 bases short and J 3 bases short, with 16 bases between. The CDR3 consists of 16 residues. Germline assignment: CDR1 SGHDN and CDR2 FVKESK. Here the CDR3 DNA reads TGTGCCAGCAGCCAGGGCGGGACCTATGGGACAGATACGCAGTATTTT. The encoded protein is CASSQGGTYGTDTQYF.

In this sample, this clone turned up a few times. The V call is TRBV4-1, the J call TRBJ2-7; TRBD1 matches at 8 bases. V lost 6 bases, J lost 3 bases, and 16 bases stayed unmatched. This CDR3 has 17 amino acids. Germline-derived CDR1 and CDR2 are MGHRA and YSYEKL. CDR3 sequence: CASRPLGQGGNYYEQYF. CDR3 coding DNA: TGCGCCAGCAGACCCCTAGGACAGGGTGGAAACTACTACGAGCAGTACTTC.

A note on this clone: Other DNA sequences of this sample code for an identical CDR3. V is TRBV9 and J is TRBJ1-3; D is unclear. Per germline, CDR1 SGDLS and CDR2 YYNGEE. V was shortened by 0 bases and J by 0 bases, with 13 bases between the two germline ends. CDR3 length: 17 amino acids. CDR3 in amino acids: CASSVEIWADSGNTIYF. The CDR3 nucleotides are TGTGCCAGCAGCGTAGAAATCTGGGCAGACTCTGGAAACACCATATATTTT.

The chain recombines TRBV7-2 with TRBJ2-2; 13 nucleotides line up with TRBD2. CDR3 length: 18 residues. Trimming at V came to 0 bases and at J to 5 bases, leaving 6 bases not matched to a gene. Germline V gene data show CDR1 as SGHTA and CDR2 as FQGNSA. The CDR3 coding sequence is TGTGCCAGCAGCTTAGCACTAGCGGGGGGGAGTTTTACCGGGGAGCTGTTTTTT. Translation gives CASSLALAGGSFTGELFF.

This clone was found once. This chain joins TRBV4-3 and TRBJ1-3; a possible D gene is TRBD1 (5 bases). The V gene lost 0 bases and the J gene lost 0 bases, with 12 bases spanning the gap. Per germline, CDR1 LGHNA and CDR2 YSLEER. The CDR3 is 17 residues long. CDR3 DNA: TGCGCCAGCAGCCAAGATCCGGGACGGCCCTCTGGAAACACCATATATTTT. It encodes CASSQDPGRPSGNTIYF.

The CDR3 region has the DNA TGCGCCAGCAGCCTAGACAGGGTTGGCACTGAAGCTTTCTTT. Protein sequence: CASSLDRVGTEAFF. V gene TRBV5-1 combines with J gene TRBJ1-1; 7 bases agree with TRBD1. The CDR3 consists of 14 residues. Looked up from germline, CDR1 is SGHRS and CDR2 is YFSETQ. V lost 4 bases, J lost 4 bases, and 7 bases stayed unmatched.

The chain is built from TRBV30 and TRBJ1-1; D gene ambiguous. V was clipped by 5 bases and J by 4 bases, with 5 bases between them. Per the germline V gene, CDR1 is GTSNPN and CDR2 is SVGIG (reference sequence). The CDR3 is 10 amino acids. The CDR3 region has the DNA TGTGCCTGGTATCTCACTGAAGCTTTCTTT. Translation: CAWYLTEAFF.

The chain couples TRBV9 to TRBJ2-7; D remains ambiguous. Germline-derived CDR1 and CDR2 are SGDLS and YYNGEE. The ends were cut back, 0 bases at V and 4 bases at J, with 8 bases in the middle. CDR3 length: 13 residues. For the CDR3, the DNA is TGTGCCAGCAGCGTAGCTCCGGGTTACGAGCAGTACTTC. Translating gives CASSVAPGYEQYF.

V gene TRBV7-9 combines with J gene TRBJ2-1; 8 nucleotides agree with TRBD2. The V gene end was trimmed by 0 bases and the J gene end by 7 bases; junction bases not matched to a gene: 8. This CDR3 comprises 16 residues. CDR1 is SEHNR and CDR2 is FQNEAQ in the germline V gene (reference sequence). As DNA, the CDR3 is TGTGCCAGCAGCTTAGCGACCCCGGGGGGGGCGAATGAGCAGTTCTTC. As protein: CASSLATPGGANEQFF. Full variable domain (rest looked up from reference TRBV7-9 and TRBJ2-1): DTGVSQNPRHKITKRGQNVTFRCDPISEHNRLYWYRQTLGQGPEFLTYFQNEAQLEKSRLLSDRFSAERPKGSFSTLEIQRTEQGDSAMYLCASSLATPGGANEQFFGPGTRLTVL.

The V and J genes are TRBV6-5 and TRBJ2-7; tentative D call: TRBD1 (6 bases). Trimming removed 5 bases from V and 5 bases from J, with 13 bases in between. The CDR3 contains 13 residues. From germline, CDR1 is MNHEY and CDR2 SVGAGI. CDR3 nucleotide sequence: TGTGCCAGCAGTCCTCGACAGGTCCACGAGCAGTACTTC. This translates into CASSPRQVHEQYF.

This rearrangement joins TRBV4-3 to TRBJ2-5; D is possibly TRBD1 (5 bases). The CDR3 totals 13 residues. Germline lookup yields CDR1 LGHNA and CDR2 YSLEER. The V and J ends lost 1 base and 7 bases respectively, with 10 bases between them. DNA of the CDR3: TGCGCCAGCAGCCAAGTTACAGGCCGGACCCAGTACTTC. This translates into CASSQVTGRTQYF.

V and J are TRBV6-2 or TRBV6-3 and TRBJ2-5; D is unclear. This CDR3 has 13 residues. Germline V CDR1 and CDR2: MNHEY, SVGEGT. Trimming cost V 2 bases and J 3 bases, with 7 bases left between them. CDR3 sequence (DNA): TGTGCCAGCAGTTACGGACGGGAAGAGACCCAGTACTTC. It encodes CASSYGREETQYF.

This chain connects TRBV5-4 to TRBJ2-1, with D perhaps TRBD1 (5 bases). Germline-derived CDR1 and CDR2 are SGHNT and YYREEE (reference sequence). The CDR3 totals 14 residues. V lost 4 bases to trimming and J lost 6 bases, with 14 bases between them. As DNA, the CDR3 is TGTGCCAGCAGCGGCCCCCACAGGAGCAATGAGCAGTTCTTC. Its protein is CASSGPHRSNEQFF.